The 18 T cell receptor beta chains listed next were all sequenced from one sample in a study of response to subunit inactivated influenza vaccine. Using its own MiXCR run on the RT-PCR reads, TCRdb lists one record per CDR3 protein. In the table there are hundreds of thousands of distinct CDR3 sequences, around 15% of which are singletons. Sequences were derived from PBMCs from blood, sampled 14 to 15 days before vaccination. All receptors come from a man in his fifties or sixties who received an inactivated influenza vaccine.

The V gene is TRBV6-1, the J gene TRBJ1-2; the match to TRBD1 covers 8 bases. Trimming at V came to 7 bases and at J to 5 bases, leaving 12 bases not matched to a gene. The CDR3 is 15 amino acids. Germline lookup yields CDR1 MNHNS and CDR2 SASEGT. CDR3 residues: CASTVGDRGAYGYTF. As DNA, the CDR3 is TGTGCCAGCACCGTCGGAGACAGGGGAGCATATGGCTACACCTTC.

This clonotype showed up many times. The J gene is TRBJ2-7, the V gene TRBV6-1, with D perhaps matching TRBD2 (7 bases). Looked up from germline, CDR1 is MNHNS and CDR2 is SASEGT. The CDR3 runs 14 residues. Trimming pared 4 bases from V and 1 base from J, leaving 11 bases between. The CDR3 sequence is CASSGGGVSYEQYF. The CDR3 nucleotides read TGTGCCAGCAGTGGGGGGGGCGTTTCCTACGAGCAGTACTTC.

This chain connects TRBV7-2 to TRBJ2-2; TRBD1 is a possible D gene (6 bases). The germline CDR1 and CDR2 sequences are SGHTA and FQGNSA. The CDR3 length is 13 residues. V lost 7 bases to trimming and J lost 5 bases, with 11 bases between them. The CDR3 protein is CASTRDTTGELFF. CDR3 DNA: TGTGCCAGCACCAGGGACACTACCGGGGAGCTGTTTTTT.

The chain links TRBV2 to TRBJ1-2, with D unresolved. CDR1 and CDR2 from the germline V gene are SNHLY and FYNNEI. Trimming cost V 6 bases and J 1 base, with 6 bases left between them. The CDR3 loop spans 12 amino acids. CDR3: CASRGLNYGYTF. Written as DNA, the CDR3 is TGTGCCAGCAGAGGGCTTAACTATGGCTACACCTTC.

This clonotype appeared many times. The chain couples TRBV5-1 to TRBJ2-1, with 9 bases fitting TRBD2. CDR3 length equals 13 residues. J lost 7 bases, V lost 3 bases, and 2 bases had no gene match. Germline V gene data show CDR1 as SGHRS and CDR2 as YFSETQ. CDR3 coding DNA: TGCGCCAGCAGCTGGACTAGCGTGAATGAGCAGTTCTTC. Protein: CASSWTSVNEQFF.

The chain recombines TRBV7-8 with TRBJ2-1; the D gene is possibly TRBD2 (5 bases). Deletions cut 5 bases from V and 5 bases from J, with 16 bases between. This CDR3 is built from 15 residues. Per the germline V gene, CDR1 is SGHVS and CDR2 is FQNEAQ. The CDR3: CASSLPGRKDNEQFF. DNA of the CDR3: TGTGCCAGCAGCCTCCCGGGGAGAAAGGACAATGAGCAGTTCTTC.

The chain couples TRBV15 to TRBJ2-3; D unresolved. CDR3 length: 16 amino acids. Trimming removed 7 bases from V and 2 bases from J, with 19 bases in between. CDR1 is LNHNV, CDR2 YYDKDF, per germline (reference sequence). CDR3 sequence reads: CATNPSPPYPTDTQYF. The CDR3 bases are TGTGCCACCAACCCATCCCCTCCATATCCCACAGATACGCAGTATTTT.

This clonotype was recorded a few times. The CDR3 DNA reads TGCAGCGCACGGGGGGGAGGGGACAAATCCTACGAGCAGTACTTC. This translates into CSARGGGDKSYEQYF. The chain recombines TRBV29-1 with TRBJ2-7; 8 bases fit TRBD2. The CDR3 contains 15 residues. After removal of 7 bases from V and 1 base from J, the junction contained 12 bases not matched to a gene. The V gene's germline CDR1 is SQVTM and CDR2 ANQGSEA.

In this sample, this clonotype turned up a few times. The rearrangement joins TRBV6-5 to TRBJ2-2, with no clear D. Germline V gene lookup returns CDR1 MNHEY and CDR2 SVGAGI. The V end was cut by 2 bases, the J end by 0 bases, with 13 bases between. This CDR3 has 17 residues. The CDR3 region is CASSYRVGLTNTGELFF. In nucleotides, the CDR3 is TGTGCCAGCAGTTACCGAGTTGGGTTAACGAACACCGGGGAGCTGTTTTTT.

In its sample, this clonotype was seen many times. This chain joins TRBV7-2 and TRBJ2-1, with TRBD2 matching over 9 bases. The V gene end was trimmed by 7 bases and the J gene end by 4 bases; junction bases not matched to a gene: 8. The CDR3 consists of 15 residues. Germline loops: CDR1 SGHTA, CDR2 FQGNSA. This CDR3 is CASTVPGLAYNEQFF. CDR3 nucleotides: TGTGCCAGCACCGTACCGGGACTAGCTTACAATGAGCAGTTCTTC.

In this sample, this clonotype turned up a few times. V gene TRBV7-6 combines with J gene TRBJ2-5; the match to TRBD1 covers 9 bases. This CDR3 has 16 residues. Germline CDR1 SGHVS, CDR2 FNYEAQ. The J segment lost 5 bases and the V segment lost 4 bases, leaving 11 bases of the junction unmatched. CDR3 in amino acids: CASSSSRDRARETQYF. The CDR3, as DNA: TGTGCCAGCAGCTCAAGCCGGGACAGGGCTCGGGAGACCCAGTACTTC.

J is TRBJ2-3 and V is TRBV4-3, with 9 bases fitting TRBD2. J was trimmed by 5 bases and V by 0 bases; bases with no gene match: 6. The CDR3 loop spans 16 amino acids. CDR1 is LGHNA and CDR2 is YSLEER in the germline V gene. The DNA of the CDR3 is TGCGCCAGCAGCCAAGAGCGAAAGCGGGGGGAAGATACGCAGTATTTT. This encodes CASSQERKRGEDTQYF.

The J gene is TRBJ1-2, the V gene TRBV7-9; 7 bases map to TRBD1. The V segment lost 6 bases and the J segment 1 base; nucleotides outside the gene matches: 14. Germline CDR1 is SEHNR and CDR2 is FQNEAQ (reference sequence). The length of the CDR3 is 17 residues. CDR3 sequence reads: CASRPPGQRRFNYGYTF. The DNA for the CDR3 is TGTGCCAGCAGGCCTCCGGGACAGCGAAGATTTAACTATGGCTACACCTTC.

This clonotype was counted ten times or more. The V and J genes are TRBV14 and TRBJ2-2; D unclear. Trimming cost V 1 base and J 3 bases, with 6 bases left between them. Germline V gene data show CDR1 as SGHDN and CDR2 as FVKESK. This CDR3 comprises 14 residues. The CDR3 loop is CASSQARYTGELFF. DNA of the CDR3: TGTGCCAGCAGCCAAGCGAGGTACACCGGGGAGCTGTTTTTT.

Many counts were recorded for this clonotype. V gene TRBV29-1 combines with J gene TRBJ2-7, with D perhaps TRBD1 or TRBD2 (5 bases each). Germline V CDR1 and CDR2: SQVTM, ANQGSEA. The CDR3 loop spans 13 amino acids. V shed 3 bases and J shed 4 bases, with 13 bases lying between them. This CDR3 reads CSVDSGAGYEQYF. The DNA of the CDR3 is TGCAGCGTTGATTCCGGGGCAGGGTACGAGCAGTACTTC.

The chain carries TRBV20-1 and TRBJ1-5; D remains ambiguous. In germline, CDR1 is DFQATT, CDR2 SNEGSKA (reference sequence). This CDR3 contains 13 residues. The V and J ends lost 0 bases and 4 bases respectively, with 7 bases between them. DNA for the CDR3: TGCAGTGCTAGAGAATCCGGAAATCAGCCCCAGCATTTT. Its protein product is CSARESGNQPQHF.

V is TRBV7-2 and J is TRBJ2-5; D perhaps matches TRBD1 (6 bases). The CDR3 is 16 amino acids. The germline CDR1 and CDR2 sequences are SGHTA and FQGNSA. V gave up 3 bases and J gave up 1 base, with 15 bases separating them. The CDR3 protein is CASSFVSGQIQETQYF. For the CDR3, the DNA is TGTGCCAGCAGCTTCGTTTCCGGACAGATCCAAGAGACCCAGTACTTC.

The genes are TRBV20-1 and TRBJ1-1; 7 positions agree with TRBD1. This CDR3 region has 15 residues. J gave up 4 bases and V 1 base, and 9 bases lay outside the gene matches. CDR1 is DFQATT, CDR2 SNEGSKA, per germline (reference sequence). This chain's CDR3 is CSARAPGRGGTEAFF. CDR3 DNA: TGCAGTGCTAGAGCCCCCGGCAGGGGGGGCACTGAAGCTTTCTTT.